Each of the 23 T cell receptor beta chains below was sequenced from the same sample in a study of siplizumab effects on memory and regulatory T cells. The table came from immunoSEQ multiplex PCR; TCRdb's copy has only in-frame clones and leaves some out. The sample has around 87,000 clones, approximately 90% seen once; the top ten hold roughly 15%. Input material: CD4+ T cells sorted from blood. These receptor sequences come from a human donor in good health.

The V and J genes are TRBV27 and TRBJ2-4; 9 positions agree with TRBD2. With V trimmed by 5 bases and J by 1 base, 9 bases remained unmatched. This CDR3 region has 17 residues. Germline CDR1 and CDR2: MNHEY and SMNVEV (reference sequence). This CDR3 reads CASSPRSGTSAKNIQYF. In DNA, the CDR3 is TGTGCCAGCAGTCCGAGGTCGGGGACTAGCGCCAAAAACATTCAGTACTTC.

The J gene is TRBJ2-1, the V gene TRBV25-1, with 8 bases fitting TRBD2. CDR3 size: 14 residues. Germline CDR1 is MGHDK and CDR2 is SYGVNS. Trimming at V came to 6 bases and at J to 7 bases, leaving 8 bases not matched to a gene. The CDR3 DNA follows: TGTGCCAGCAGGGAAGCGGGAGCCGTAAATGAGCAGTTCTTC. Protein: CASREAGAVNEQFF.

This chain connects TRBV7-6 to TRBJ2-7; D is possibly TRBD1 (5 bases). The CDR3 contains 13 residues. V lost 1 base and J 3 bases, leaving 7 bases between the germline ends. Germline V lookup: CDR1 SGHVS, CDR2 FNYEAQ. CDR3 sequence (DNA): TGTGCCAGCAGCTTAGGACAGAACTACGAGCAGTACTTC. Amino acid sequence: CASSLGQNYEQYF.

The CDR3 nucleotides are TGTGCCAGCAGCGTAGCCCCGGATAGCGGGGTCTACGAGCAGTACTTC. This translates into CASSVAPDSGVYEQYF. J is TRBJ2-7 and V is TRBV9, with 8 bases lining up with TRBD2. The CDR3 is 16 amino acids. From germline, CDR1 is SGDLS and CDR2 YYNGEE. Losses at the gene ends were 0 bases for V and 3 bases for J; bases not matched to a gene: 8.

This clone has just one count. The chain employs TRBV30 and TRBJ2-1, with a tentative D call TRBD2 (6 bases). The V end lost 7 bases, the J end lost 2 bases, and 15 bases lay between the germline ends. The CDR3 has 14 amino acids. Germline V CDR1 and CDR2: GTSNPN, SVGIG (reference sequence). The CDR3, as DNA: TGTGCCTTCAAGGACTACGGCGCCTACAATGAGCAGTTCTTC. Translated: CAFKDYGAYNEQFF.

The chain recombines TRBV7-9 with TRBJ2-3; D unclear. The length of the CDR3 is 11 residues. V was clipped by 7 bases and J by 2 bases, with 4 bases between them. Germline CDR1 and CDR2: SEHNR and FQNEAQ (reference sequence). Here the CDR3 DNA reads TGTGCCAGCACCAACACAGATACGCAGTATTTT. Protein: CASTNTDTQYF.

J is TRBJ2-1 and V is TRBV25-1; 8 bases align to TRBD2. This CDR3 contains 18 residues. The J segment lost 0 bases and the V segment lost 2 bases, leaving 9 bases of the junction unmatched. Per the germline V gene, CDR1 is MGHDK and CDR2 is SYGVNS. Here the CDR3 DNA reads TGTGCCAGCAGTGAAGCGGGTGTAGCGGGAACCTCCTACAATGAGCAGTTCTTC. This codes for CASSEAGVAGTSYNEQFF.

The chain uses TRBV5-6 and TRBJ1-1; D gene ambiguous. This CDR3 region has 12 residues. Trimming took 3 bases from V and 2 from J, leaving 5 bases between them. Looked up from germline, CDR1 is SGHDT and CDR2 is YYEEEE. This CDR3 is CASSWRNTEAFF. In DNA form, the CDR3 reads TGTGCCAGCAGCTGGAGAAACACTGAAGCTTTCTTT.

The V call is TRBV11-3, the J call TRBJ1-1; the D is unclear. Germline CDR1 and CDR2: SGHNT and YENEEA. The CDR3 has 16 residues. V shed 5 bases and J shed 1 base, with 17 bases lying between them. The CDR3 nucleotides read TGTGCCAGCAGCCCCCCCCCGGGCTCCTCGAACACTGAAGCTTTCTTT. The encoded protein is CASSPPPGSSNTEAFF.

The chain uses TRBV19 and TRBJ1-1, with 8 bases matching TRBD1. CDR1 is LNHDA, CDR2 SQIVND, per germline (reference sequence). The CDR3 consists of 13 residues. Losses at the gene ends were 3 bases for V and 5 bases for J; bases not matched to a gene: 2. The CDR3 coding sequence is TGTGCCAGTAGTATCAGGGGGCAGACTGAAGCTTTCTTT. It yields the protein CASSIRGQTEAFF.

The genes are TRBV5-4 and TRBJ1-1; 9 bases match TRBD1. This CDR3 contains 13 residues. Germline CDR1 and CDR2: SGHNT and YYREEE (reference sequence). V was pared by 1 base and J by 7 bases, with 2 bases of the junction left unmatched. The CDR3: CASSLTGGGEAFF. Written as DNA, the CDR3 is TGTGCCAGCAGCTTGACAGGGGGCGGTGAAGCTTTCTTT. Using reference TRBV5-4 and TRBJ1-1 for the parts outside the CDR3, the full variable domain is ETGVTQSPTHLIKTRGQQVTLRCSSQSGHNTVSWYQQALGQGPQFIFQYYREEENGRGNFPPRFSGLQFPNYSSELNVNALELDDSALYLCASSLTGGGEAFFGQGTRLTVV.

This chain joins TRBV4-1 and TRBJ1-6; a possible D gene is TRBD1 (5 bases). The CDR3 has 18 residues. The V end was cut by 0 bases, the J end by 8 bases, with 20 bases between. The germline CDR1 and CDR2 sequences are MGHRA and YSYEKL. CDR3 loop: CASSQEGRTPRFDSPLHF. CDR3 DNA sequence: TGCGCCAGCAGCCAAGAAGGCAGGACACCCAGGTTTGATTCACCCCTCCACTTT.

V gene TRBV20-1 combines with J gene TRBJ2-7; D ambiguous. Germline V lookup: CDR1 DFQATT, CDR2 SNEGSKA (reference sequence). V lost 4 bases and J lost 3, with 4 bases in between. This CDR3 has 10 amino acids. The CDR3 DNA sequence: TGCAGTGCTAAGGACTACGAGCAGTACTTC. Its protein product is CSAKDYEQYF.

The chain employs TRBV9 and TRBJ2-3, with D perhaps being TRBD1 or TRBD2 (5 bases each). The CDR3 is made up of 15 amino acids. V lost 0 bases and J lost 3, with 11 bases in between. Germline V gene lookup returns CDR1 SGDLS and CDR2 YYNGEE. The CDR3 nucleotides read TGTGCCAGCAGCGTAGTTGAGGGACGTACAGATACGCAGTATTTT. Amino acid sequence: CASSVVEGRTDTQYF.

CDR3 in amino acids: CASSLTTGTGANVLTF. The CDR3 nucleotides read TGCGCCAGCAGCTTGACCACAGGGACTGGGGCCAACGTCCTGACTTTC. The chain is built from TRBV5-1 and TRBJ2-6; D possibly corresponds to TRBD1 (6 bases). This CDR3 spans 16 amino acids. Trimming cost V 1 base and J 2 bases, with 10 bases left between them. Germline V gene sequence: CDR1 SGHRS, CDR2 YFSETQ.

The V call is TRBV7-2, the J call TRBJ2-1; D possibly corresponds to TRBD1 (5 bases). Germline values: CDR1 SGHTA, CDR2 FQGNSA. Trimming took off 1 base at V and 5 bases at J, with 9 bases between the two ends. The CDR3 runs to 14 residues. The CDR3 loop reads CASSLVVGHNEQFF. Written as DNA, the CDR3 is TGTGCCAGCAGCTTAGTTGTGGGGCACAATGAGCAGTTCTTC.

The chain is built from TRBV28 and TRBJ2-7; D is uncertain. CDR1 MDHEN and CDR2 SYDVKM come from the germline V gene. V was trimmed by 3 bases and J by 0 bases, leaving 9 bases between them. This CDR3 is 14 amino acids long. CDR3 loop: CASSLETPSYEQYF. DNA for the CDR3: TGTGCCAGCAGTTTGGAGACACCCTCCTACGAGCAGTACTTC.

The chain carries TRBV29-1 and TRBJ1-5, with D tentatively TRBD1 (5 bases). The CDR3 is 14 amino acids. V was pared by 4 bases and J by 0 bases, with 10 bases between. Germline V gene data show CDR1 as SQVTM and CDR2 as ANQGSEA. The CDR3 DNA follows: TGCAGCGTTGGCCAGGGCCGTAGCAATCAGCCCCAGCATTTT. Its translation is CSVGQGRSNQPQHF.

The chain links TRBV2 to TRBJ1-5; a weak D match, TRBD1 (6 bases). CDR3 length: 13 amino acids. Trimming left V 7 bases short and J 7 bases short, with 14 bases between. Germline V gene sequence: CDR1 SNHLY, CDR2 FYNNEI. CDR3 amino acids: CASKTGFLQPQHF. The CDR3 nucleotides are TGTGCCAGCAAAACAGGGTTTTTACAGCCCCAGCATTTT.

The CDR3, as DNA: TGTGCCATCAGTGAGAAGGACTTCACAGATACGCAGTATTTT. Amino acid sequence: CAISEKDFTDTQYF. The J gene is TRBJ2-3, the V gene TRBV10-3, with D possibly TRBD2 on 5 matching bases. The ends were cut back, 2 bases at V and 2 bases at J, with 8 bases in the middle. Germline assignment: CDR1 ENHRY and CDR2 SYGVKD. The CDR3 covers 14 residues.

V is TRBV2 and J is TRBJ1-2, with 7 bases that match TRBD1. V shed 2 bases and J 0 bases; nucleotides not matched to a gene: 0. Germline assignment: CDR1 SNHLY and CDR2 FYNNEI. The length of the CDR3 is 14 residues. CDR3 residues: CASSEQGANYGYTF. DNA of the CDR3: TGTGCCAGCAGTGAACAGGGGGCTAACTATGGCTACACCTTC.

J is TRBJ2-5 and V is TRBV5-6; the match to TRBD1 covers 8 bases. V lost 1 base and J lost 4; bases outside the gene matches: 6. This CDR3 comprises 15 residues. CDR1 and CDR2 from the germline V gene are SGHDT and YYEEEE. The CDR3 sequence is CASSLRQGAGETQYF. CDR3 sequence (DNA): TGTGCCAGCAGCTTGAGGCAGGGGGCAGGAGAGACCCAGTACTTC.

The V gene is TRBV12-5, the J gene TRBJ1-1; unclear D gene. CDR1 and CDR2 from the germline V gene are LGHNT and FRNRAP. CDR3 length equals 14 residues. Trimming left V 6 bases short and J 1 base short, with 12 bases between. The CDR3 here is CASGPWVGNTEAFF. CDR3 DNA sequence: TGTGCTAGTGGGCCATGGGTGGGGAACACTGAAGCTTTCTTT.